Listed below are T cell receptor beta chains from one sample, sequenced in a study of T cell repertoires in cytomegalovirus infection. Each CDR3 protein is one row after TCRdb ran MiXCR on the reads. The profile shows 400,000 or so distinct CDR3 sequences, under 40% of them singletons. Sequencing was carried out using PBMCs. The receptors come from a human donor in good health (CMV status not recorded). Some clones in this sample may be carry-over from other donors' samples. Both conserved end residues are part of each CDR3. A D gene is named only where the DNA matches it firmly. Some rows mark clone size as missing; the rest say once, few, many or name a class of expanded clone.

>TRBJ1-1|NA|NA|TRBV19|13
TGTGCCAGTAGTACGACAGAGAACACTGAATCTTTCTTT
CASSTTENTESFF
>TRBJ2-7|TRBD1|few|TRBV7-9|15
TGTGCCAGCAGCGGGACCGCGGACAGGGTCCACGAGCAGTACTTC
CASSGTADRVHEQYF
>TRBJ2-7|TRBD2|NA|TRBV2|16
TGTGCCAGCAGTGAAGTAGCGGGGGAGGTCCTTTACGAGCAGTACTTC
CASSEVAGEVLYEQYF
>TRBJ2-7|TRBD2|NA|TRBV2|17
TGTGCCAGCAGGGAAATGGGGGGGTTCGGACCCCGGTACGAGCAGTACTTC
CASREMGGFGPRYEQYF
>TRBJ1-1|NA|few|TRBV5-1|15
TGCGCCAGCAGCTTGGCATGGGAGACTAACACTGAAGCTTTCTTT
CASSLAWETNTEAFF
>TRBJ1-4|TRBD1|many|TRBV7-6|16
TGTGCCAGCAGCCCCACGCGCGGGACAGGGGTAGCAAAACTGTTTTTT
CASSPTRGTGVAKLFF
>TRBJ2-3|NA|NA|TRBV7-9|15
TGTGCCAGCAGCTTAGCGTCGGGATTCGCAGATACGCAGTATTTT
CASSLASGFADTQYF
>TRBJ1-4|NA|NA|TRBV6-5|12
TGTGCCAGCAGCGGAGGACCCGGGCGACTGTTTTTT
CASSGGPGRLFF
>TRBJ1-1|NA|few|TRBV19|12
TGTGCCAGTAGTATACGGGGATTCGAAGCTTTCTTT
CASSIRGFEAFF
>TRBJ1-1|NA|NA|TRBV5-1|14
TGCGCCAGCAGCTTTGGGGCAGAGAACACTGAAGCTTTCTTT
CASSFGAENTEAFF
>TRBJ2-7|NA|many|TRBV7-9|13
TGTGCCAGCAGCCCGGGAGAGCGCGAGGAGCAGTACTTC
CASSPGEREEQYF
>TRBJ1-5|NA|NA|TRBV19|16
TGTGCCAGTAGTCCATTCAGGGGACTGCGAAATCAGCCCCAGCATTTT
CASSPFRGLRNQPQHF
>TRBJ2-7|TRBD1|NA|TRBV12-3/TRBV12-4|13
TGTGCCAGCAGTCCATGGACAGGGGACGAGCAGTACTTC
CASSPWTGDEQYF
>TRBJ1-1|NA|many|TRBV11-2|14
TGTGCCAGCAGCTTAGACAGGCTGGGGAAGGCGGCTTTCTTT
CASSLDRLGKAAFF
>TRBJ2-6|NA|few|TRBV7-3|15
TGTGCCAGCAACCCCCGGGGGGCAGGGGCCAACGTCCTGACTTTC
CASNPRGAGANVLTF
>TRBJ2-5|NA|once|TRBV9|14
TGTGCCAGCAGCGTTGGGGTCCGGGGGGAGACCCAGTACTTC
CASSVGVRGETQYF